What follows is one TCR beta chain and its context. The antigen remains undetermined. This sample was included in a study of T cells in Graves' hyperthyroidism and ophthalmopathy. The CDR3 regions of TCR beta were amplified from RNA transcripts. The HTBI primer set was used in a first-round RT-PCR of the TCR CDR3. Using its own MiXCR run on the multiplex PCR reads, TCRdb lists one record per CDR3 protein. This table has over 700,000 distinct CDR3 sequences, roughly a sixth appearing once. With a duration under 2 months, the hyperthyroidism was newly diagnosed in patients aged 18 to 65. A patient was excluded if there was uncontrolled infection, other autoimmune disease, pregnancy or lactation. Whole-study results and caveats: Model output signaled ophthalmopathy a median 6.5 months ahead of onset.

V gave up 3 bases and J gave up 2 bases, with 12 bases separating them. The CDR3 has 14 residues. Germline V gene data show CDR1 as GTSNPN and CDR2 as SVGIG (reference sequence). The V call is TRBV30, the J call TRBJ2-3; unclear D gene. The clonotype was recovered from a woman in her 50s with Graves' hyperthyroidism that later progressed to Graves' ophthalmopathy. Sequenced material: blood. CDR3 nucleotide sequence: TGTGCCTGGAGCGTTGACACCCACACAGATACGCAGTATTTT. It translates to CAWSVDTHTDTQYF.